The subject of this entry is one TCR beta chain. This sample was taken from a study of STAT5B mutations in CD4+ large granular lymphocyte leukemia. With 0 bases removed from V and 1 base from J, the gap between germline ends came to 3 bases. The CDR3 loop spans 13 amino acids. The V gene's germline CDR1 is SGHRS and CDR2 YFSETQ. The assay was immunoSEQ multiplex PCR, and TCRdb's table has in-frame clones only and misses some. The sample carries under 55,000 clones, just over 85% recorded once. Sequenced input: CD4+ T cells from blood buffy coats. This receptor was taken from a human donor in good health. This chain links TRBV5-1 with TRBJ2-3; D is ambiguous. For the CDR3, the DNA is TGCGCCAGCAGCTTGGGGGGCACAGATACGCAGTATTTT. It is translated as CASSLGGTDTQYF.